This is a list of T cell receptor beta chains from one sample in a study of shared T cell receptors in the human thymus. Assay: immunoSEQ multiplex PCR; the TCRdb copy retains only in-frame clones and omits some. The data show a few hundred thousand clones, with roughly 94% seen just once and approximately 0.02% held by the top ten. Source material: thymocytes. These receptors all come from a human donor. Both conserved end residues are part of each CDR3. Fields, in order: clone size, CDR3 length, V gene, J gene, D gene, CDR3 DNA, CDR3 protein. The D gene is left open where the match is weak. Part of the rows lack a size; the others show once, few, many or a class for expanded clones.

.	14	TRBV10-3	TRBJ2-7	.	TGTGCCATCAGTGATAGTGGGTTAGGGGTCGAGCAGTACTTC	CAISDSGLGVEQYF
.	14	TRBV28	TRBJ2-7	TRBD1	TGTGCCAGCAGTTCTTGGGACAGGGGATACGAGCAGTACTTC	CASSSWDRGYEQYF
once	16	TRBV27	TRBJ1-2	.	TGTGCCAGCAGTTTAGACGGGCTAAACCTCCTTTATGGCTACACCTTC	CASSLDGLNLLYGYTF
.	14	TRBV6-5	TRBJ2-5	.	TGTGCCAGCAGTTACTCCCCAGCGGAAGAGACCCAGTACTTC	CASSYSPAEETQYF
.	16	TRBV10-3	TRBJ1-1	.	TGTGCCATCAGTGAGGCTTACGAGTCGGAGAACACTGAAGCTTTCTTT	CAISEAYESENTEAFF
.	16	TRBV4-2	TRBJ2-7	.	TGTGCCAGCAGCCAAGGGGGTCAGGGGATACCCTACGAGCAGTACTTC	CASSQGGQGIPYEQYF
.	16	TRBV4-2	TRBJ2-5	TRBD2	TGTGCCAGCAGCCAAGATAGGACTAGCGGGGGAGAGACCCAGTACTTC	CASSQDRTSGGETQYF
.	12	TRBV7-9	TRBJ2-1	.	TGTGCCAGCAGCTTAGGGCGACGAGAGCAGTTCTTC	CASSLGRREQFF
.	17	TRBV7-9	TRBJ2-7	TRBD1	TGTGCCAGCAGCTTATGGCCGGGGGACAGGGCTCTCTACGAGCAGTACTTC	CASSLWPGDRALYEQYF
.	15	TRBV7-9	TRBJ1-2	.	TGTGCCAGCAGCTCGGTTTATCTCGGGGTCGCGGGCTACACCTTC	CASSSVYLGVAGYTF
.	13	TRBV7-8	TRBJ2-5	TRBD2	TGTGCGTCCCACCCCGAGCGGGAGGAGACCCAGTACTTC	CASHPEREETQYF
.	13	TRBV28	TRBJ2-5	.	TGTGCCAGCAGTTGGGCGGGGAAAGAGACCCAGTACTTC	CASSWAGKETQYF
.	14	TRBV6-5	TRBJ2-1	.	TGTGCCAGCAGTTACGGGCTGTCCTACAATGAGCAGTTCTTC	CASSYGLSYNEQFF
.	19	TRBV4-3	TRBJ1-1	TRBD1	TGCGCCAGCAGCCAAGATGTCCTGGACAGGGGGTCAGAGTACACTGAAGCTTTCTTT	CASSQDVLDRGSEYTEAFF
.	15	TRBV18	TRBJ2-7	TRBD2	TGTGCCAGCTCACCCGGGACTAGCGGGATCTACGAGCAGTACTTC	CASSPGTSGIYEQYF
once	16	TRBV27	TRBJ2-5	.	TGTGCCAGCAGTGGAGATGAGGAACCTCAAAAAGAGACCCAGTACTTC	CASSGDEEPQKETQYF
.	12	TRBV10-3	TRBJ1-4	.	TGTGCCATCAGTGAGAGTGTTGAAAAACTGTTTTTT	CAISESVEKLFF
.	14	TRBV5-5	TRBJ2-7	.	TGTGCCAGCAGCTACAGGCCAGGGAGCGTGCGGCAGTACTTC	CASSYRPGSVRQYF
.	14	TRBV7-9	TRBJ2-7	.	TGTGCCAGCAGCTTAGCGCGGGCAGATGGTGAGCAGTACTTC	CASSLARADGEQYF
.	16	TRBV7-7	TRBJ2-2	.	TGTGCCAGCAGCCCTCACGCAGGGGAATTTTACGGGGAGCTGTTTTTT	CASSPHAGEFYGELFF
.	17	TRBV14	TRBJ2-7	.	TGTGCCAGCAGCCAAGCTCCGGCTAGCGATAGCTCCTACGAGCAGTACTTC	CASSQAPASDSSYEQYF
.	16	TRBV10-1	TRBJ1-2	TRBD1	TGCGCCAGCAGCCCCGGGACAGGGCAACCTAACTATGGCTACACCTTC	CASSPGTGQPNYGYTF
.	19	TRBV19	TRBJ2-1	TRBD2	TGTGCCAGTAGTATAAGAGGAGGGAGGCGGGAGGGTTCCTACAATGAGCAGTTCTTC	CASSIRGGRREGSYNEQFF
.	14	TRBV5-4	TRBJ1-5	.	TGTGCCAGCAGCTTCGGGGGAGGCAGTCAGCCCCAGCATTTT	CASSFGGGSQPQHF
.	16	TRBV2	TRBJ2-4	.	TGTGCCAGCAGCCACCAACCGGGACTAGCCAAAAACATTCAGTACTTC	CASSHQPGLAKNIQYF
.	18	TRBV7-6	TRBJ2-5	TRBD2	TGTGCCAGCAGAACACCGGGACTAGGAGGGGGGGAGCAAGAGACCCAGTACTTC	CASRTPGLGGGEQETQYF
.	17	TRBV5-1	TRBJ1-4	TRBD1	TGCGCCAGCAGCCCCCGGCCCACAGGGGGCTGGGATGAAAAACTGTTTTTT	CASSPRPTGGWDEKLFF
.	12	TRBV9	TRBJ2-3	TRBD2	TGTGCCAGCAGCGTCCTCGGGGGGACGCAGTATTTT	CASSVLGGTQYF
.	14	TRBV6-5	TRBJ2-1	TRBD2	TGTGCCAGCAGTTACTCGAAGCGGGGTGGTGAGCAGTTCTTC	CASSYSKRGGEQFF
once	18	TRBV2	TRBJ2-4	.	TGTGCCAGCAGTGAAACCCCCCCTCACTCATCGGCCAAAAACATTCAGTACTTC	CASSETPPHSSAKNIQYF
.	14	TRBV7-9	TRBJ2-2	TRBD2	TGTGCCAGCAGCCCACGGGGAGGGAGCGGGGAGCTGTTTTTT	CASSPRGGSGELFF
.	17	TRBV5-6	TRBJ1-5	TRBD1	TGTGCCAGCAGCGTGGGACAGGGACTCACAAGCAATCAGCCCCAGCATTTT	CASSVGQGLTSNQPQHF
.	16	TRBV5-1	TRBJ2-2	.	TGCGCCAGCAGCTCCAACCCCGGGAAGAACACCGGGGAGCTGTTTTTT	CASSSNPGKNTGELFF
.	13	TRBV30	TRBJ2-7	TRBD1	TGTGCCTATGCAGGGGGCTTTGTCGACGAGCAGTACTTC	CAYAGGFVDEQYF
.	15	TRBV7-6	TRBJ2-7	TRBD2	TGTGCCAGCAGCTTACTAGCGGGAGGTTGGTACGAGCAGTACTTC	CASSLLAGGWYEQYF
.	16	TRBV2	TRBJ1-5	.	TGTGCCAGCAGTGAAGTGAACGGACAGTACAATCAGCCCCAGCATTTT	CASSEVNGQYNQPQHF
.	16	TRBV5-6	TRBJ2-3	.	TGTGCCAGCAGCCCTGTAGGGGGGAAGGGGACAGATACGCAGTATTTT	CASSPVGGKGTDTQYF
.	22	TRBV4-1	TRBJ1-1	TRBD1	TGCGCCAGCAGCCAAGACCGTATGCGGGGGGATCAACCGGGACAGGGGAACACTGAAGCTTTCTTT	CASSQDRMRGDQPGQGNTEAFF
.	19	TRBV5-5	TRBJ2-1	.	TGTGCCAGCAGCTTGGCCTCGGCAGGGCCCCCTCGCTGGGACAATGAGCAGTTCTTC	CASSLASAGPPRWDNEQFF
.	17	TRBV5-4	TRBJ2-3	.	TGTGCCAGCAGCTTGGTGGGCGGGATCCTTTACACAGATACGCAGTATTTT	CASSLVGGILYTDTQYF
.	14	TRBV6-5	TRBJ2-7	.	TGTGCCAGCAGCCGGAGGGGGGACTCATACGAGCAGTACTTC	CASSRRGDSYEQYF
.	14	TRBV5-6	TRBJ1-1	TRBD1	TGTGCCAGCAGCGCGGGACAGACGAACACTGAAGCTTTCTTT	CASSAGQTNTEAFF
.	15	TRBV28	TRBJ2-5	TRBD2	TGTGCCAGCAGTTTACCCGGGGGGGCGCGGGAGACCCAGTACTTC	CASSLPGGARETQYF
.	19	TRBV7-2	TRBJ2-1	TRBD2	TGTGCCAGCAGCTTAGCGCCACTAGCGGGAGGAAGGTACTACAATGAGCAGTTCTTC	CASSLAPLAGGRYYNEQFF
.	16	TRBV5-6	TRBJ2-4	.	TGTGCCAGCAGCTTGCACCGGATACTAGCCAAAAACATTCAGTACTTC	CASSLHRILAKNIQYF
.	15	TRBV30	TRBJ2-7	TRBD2	TGTGCCTGGAGTGTACCTAGCGGAAAACCCTACGAGCAGTACTTC	CAWSVPSGKPYEQYF
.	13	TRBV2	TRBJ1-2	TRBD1	TGTGCCACCGGACAGGGATCGAACTATGGCTACACCTTC	CATGQGSNYGYTF
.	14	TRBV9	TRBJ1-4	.	TGTGCCAGCAGCGTAGGAAGGGAGGGTGAAAAACTGTTTTTT	CASSVGREGEKLFF
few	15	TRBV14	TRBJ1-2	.	TGTGCCAGCAGCCAAGAGTCTGGACAGCATGGTGGCTACACCTTC	CASSQESGQHGGYTF
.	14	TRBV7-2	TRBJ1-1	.	TGTGCCAGCAGCTTAGCGGGGAGGGACACTGAAGCTTTCTTT	CASSLAGRDTEAFF
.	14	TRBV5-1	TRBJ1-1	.	TGCGCCAGCAGCTCGGACAGACGGAGCACTGAAGCTTTCTTT	CASSSDRRSTEAFF
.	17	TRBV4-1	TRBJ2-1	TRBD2	TGCGCCAGCAGCCGGGGGGGAGGGCCAGTAAACTACAATGAGCAGTTCTTC	CASSRGGGPVNYNEQFF
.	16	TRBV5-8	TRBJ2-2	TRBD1	TGTGCCAGCAGCTTGGAGACAGGGGGAGACACCGGGGAGCTGTTTTTT	CASSLETGGDTGELFF